A selection of T cell receptor beta chains follows, all from one sample in a study of shared clonotypes between healthy human individuals. Sequencing was performed with immunoSEQ multiplex PCR; in TCRdb, only in-frame clones are kept and a portion is missing. The sample lists 1,500,000 or so clones, around 98.5% seen once, with 0.36% in the top ten. The sample was naive CD4+ T cells sorted from blood. These receptors originate from a man aged 25 to 45 in good health. Each CDR3 is given with its conserved first and last residue. D genes are given only for firm matches. Rows give clone size only sometimes, using once, few, many, or a class for an expanded clone.

j_call: TRBJ2-1; v_call: TRBV14; d_call: TRBD2; clone_size: -; cdr3_nt: TGTGCCAGCCAGGCCTCGATTAGCGGGAAGTTCAATGAGCAGTTCTTC; cdr3_aa: CASQASISGKFNEQFF
j_call: TRBJ2-1; v_call: TRBV28; d_call: -; clone_size: -; cdr3_nt: TGTGCCAGCAGTTTCCCCGACAATGAGCAGTTCTTC; cdr3_aa: CASSFPDNEQFF
j_call: TRBJ2-7; v_call: TRBV7-9; d_call: -; clone_size: -; cdr3_nt: TGTGCCAGCAGCTGGAGCTGGGATACCACGAGCGAGCAGTACTTC; cdr3_aa: CASSWSWDTTSEQYF
j_call: TRBJ2-1; v_call: TRBV5-1; d_call: TRBD2; clone_size: -; cdr3_nt: TGCGCCAGCAGCTTGAACTTAGCGGGAGCGGGGTACAATGAGCAGTTCTTC; cdr3_aa: CASSLNLAGAGYNEQFF
j_call: TRBJ1-5; v_call: TRBV9; d_call: -; clone_size: -; cdr3_nt: TGTGCCAGCAGCGTAGACCCCATAACGGGGCAGCCCCAGCATTTT; cdr3_aa: CASSVDPITGQPQHF
j_call: TRBJ2-1; v_call: TRBV11-3; d_call: -; clone_size: -; cdr3_nt: TGTGCCAGCAGCTTAGATCCACTAGCAGCTGAGCAGTTCTTC; cdr3_aa: CASSLDPLAAEQFF
j_call: TRBJ2-7; v_call: TRBV19; d_call: -; clone_size: -; cdr3_nt: TGTGCCAGTAGCCACGGAGGGCCGGGTGAGCAGTACTTC; cdr3_aa: CASSHGGPGEQYF
j_call: TRBJ1-2; v_call: TRBV19; d_call: -; clone_size: -; cdr3_nt: TGTGCCAGTAGTCTTCTGGGCAGGTCTAACTATGGCTACACCTTC; cdr3_aa: CASSLLGRSNYGYTF
j_call: TRBJ2-6; v_call: TRBV6-6; d_call: -; clone_size: -; cdr3_nt: TGTGCCAGCACCTCTCCGACAGCAGCAAGGCCCAACGTCCTGACTTTC; cdr3_aa: CASTSPTAARPNVLTF
j_call: TRBJ2-5; v_call: TRBV9; d_call: -; clone_size: -; cdr3_nt: TGTGCCAGCAGTGGAGCCACATACCAAGAGACCCAGTACTTC; cdr3_aa: CASSGATYQETQYF
j_call: TRBJ2-5; v_call: TRBV5-1; d_call: -; clone_size: -; cdr3_nt: TGCGCCAGCAGCTTGGCTCGACAGGCGGAGACCCAGTACTTC; cdr3_aa: CASSLARQAETQYF
j_call: TRBJ1-5; v_call: TRBV29-1; d_call: TRBD1; clone_size: -; cdr3_nt: TGCAGCGTCAGATCCGGGACAGGGACAGGGCCCCAGCATTTT; cdr3_aa: CSVRSGTGTGPQHF
j_call: TRBJ2-5; v_call: TRBV5-1; d_call: -; clone_size: -; cdr3_nt: TGCGCCAGCAGTCTGTTCGATCGAACACTCCCCCAGTACTTC; cdr3_aa: CASSLFDRTLPQYF
j_call: TRBJ2-5; v_call: TRBV10-2; d_call: -; clone_size: -; cdr3_nt: TGCGCCAGCAGCCCGCCGGGCGGGCAAGAGACCCAGTACTTC; cdr3_aa: CASSPPGGQETQYF
j_call: TRBJ2-1; v_call: TRBV5-5; d_call: -; clone_size: -; cdr3_nt: TGTGCCAGCAGCTTGGAGGGGCCCTCCTACAATGAGCAGTTCTTC; cdr3_aa: CASSLEGPSYNEQFF
j_call: TRBJ1-2; v_call: TRBV7-6; d_call: -; clone_size: once; cdr3_nt: TGTGCCAGCAGCTTAGCCATAGCTAACTATGGCTACACCTTC; cdr3_aa: CASSLAIANYGYTF
j_call: TRBJ2-3; v_call: TRBV30; d_call: -; clone_size: -; cdr3_nt: TGTGCCTGGAGTGTACCGGCGCGGGGTACGCAGTATTTT; cdr3_aa: CAWSVPARGTQYF
j_call: TRBJ2-5; v_call: TRBV6-5; d_call: -; clone_size: -; cdr3_nt: TGTGCCAGCAGTTACATGGGATCCCAAGAGACCCAGTACTTC; cdr3_aa: CASSYMGSQETQYF
j_call: TRBJ2-7; v_call: TRBV13; d_call: -; clone_size: -; cdr3_nt: TGTGCCAGCAGCTCCATAGCGAATACCTACGAGCAGTACTTC; cdr3_aa: CASSSIANTYEQYF
j_call: TRBJ1-1; v_call: TRBV30; d_call: TRBD1; clone_size: -; cdr3_nt: TGTGCCTGGAGTGTGAGACAGGGGGAAGCTTTCTTT; cdr3_aa: CAWSVRQGEAFF
j_call: TRBJ2-5; v_call: TRBV19; d_call: -; clone_size: -; cdr3_nt: TGTGCCAGTAGCGAACAGGGAGCGACCCAGTACTTC; cdr3_aa: CASSEQGATQYF
j_call: TRBJ2-1; v_call: TRBV19; d_call: TRBD2; clone_size: -; cdr3_nt: TGTGCCAGTAGTTCCGGACTAGCCGAAAGGGACAATGAGCAGTTCTTC; cdr3_aa: CASSSGLAERDNEQFF
j_call: TRBJ2-2; v_call: TRBV5-1; d_call: TRBD1; clone_size: -; cdr3_nt: TGCGCCAGCAGCTCCGGACAGGGGGTGATCGGGGAGCTGTTTTTT; cdr3_aa: CASSSGQGVIGELFF
j_call: TRBJ1-2; v_call: TRBV19; d_call: TRBD1; clone_size: -; cdr3_nt: TGTGCCAGTAGTGCAAGACAGGGAAGTGGCTATGGCTACACCTTC; cdr3_aa: CASSARQGSGYGYTF
j_call: TRBJ2-7; v_call: TRBV18; d_call: TRBD2; clone_size: -; cdr3_nt: TGTGCCAGCTCACCAGGAGTGACTAGCGGGAGAACCTACGAGCAGTACTTC; cdr3_aa: CASSPGVTSGRTYEQYF
j_call: TRBJ2-1; v_call: TRBV19; d_call: -; clone_size: once; cdr3_nt: TGTGCCAGTAGTATATTAAGGGGGAACGGGGATGAGCAGTTCTTC; cdr3_aa: CASSILRGNGDEQFF
j_call: TRBJ2-5; v_call: TRBV28; d_call: -; clone_size: -; cdr3_nt: TGTGCCAGCAGTTCCAGACAGGCCATGAGGGTTTTTAGCGAGACCCAGTACTTC; cdr3_aa: CASSSRQAMRVFSETQYF
j_call: TRBJ2-6; v_call: TRBV6-1; d_call: TRBD2; clone_size: -; cdr3_nt: TGTGCCAGCAGTGACACTAGCGGGACAAGCTCTGGGGCCAACGTCCTGACTTTC; cdr3_aa: CASSDTSGTSSGANVLTF
j_call: TRBJ2-3; v_call: TRBV7-2; d_call: -; clone_size: -; cdr3_nt: TGTGCCAGCAGAGGGGGGGGGCCAGATACGCAGTATTTT; cdr3_aa: CASRGGGPDTQYF
j_call: TRBJ2-3; v_call: TRBV2; d_call: -; clone_size: -; cdr3_nt: TGTGCCAGCACTCCCACTGGGGCTACTATGGATACGCAGTATTTT; cdr3_aa: CASTPTGATMDTQYF
j_call: TRBJ2-5; v_call: TRBV27; d_call: -; clone_size: -; cdr3_nt: TGTGCCAGCTCTAGAAGGAGGGGAGAGACCCAGTACTTC; cdr3_aa: CASSRRRGETQYF
j_call: TRBJ2-7; v_call: TRBV28; d_call: TRBD1; clone_size: -; cdr3_nt: TGTGCCAGCAGGGAATCTGGACAGGGTAAGACAGAGCAGTACTTC; cdr3_aa: CASRESGQGKTEQYF
j_call: TRBJ2-1; v_call: TRBV5-4; d_call: TRBD2; clone_size: -; cdr3_nt: TGTGCCAGCAGCTTGGCCGGCGGGAGCCCCGGGGATGAGCAGTTCTTC; cdr3_aa: CASSLAGGSPGDEQFF
j_call: TRBJ2-7; v_call: TRBV9; d_call: TRBD2; clone_size: once; cdr3_nt: TGTGCCAGCAGCGTCAACTATCATAGCGGGAGGAGCGAGCAGTACTTC; cdr3_aa: CASSVNYHSGRSEQYF
j_call: TRBJ1-2; v_call: TRBV7-9; d_call: -; clone_size: -; cdr3_nt: TGTGCCAGCAGCTTCGGCGTGCCGGCTAACTATGGCTACACCTTC; cdr3_aa: CASSFGVPANYGYTF
j_call: TRBJ1-1; v_call: TRBV10-3; d_call: TRBD1; clone_size: once; cdr3_nt: TGTGCCATCAGTGATCAGGACAGGGGAGTTGGGGGCGGGAACACTGAAGCTTTCTTT; cdr3_aa: CAISDQDRGVGGGNTEAFF
j_call: TRBJ2-7; v_call: TRBV7-2; d_call: -; clone_size: -; cdr3_nt: TGTGCCAGCAGCTTTTACGACGAGCAGTACTTC; cdr3_aa: CASSFYDEQYF
j_call: TRBJ2-1; v_call: TRBV7-9; d_call: -; clone_size: once; cdr3_nt: TGTGCCAGCCGGGATGTAGGAGGTGTCGACAATGAGCAGTTCTTC; cdr3_aa: CASRDVGGVDNEQFF
j_call: TRBJ1-2; v_call: TRBV6-6; d_call: TRBD1; clone_size: -; cdr3_nt: TGTGCCAGCACCTTCGACAGGGATGATGGCTACACCTTC; cdr3_aa: CASTFDRDDGYTF
j_call: TRBJ2-7; v_call: TRBV7-2; d_call: TRBD1; clone_size: -; cdr3_nt: TGTGCCAGCAGCCCCTCGACAGGGCTGCCCTACGAGCAGTACTTC; cdr3_aa: CASSPSTGLPYEQYF
j_call: TRBJ2-2; v_call: TRBV2; d_call: -; clone_size: -; cdr3_nt: TGTGCCAGCAGGAGGGGTGGAGGGAGTACGAACACCGGGGAGCTGTTTTTT; cdr3_aa: CASRRGGGSTNTGELFF
j_call: TRBJ2-2; v_call: TRBV19; d_call: -; clone_size: -; cdr3_nt: TGTGCCAGTAGGGGTTTGACAGCTCCTCGGACCGGGGAGCTGTTTTTT; cdr3_aa: CASRGLTAPRTGELFF
j_call: TRBJ2-5; v_call: TRBV7-9; d_call: TRBD2; clone_size: once; cdr3_nt: TGTGCCAGCAGCTCCGGACGGCTAGCGGGAGGGTTTGGGGAGACCCAGTACTTC; cdr3_aa: CASSSGRLAGGFGETQYF
j_call: TRBJ2-7; v_call: TRBV6-5; d_call: -; clone_size: -; cdr3_nt: TGTGCCAGCAGTTTAGGGGGAGGGTTGCCTAACGAGCAGTACTTC; cdr3_aa: CASSLGGGLPNEQYF
j_call: TRBJ2-5; v_call: TRBV5-1; d_call: -; clone_size: -; cdr3_nt: TGCGCCAGCAGCGCGACCGGGCCAGAGACCCAGTACTTC; cdr3_aa: CASSATGPETQYF
j_call: TRBJ2-7; v_call: TRBV15; d_call: TRBD2; clone_size: -; cdr3_nt: TGTGCCACCAGCAGAGAGGTCGGAGCGGGAGGGCCCTACGAGCAGTACTTC; cdr3_aa: CATSREVGAGGPYEQYF
j_call: TRBJ1-1; v_call: TRBV6-5; d_call: -; clone_size: once; cdr3_nt: TGTGCCAGCAGTTGGGGACAGAACACTGAAGCTTTCTTT; cdr3_aa: CASSWGQNTEAFF
j_call: TRBJ1-4; v_call: TRBV9; d_call: -; clone_size: -; cdr3_nt: TGTGCCAGCAGCGCAGGGATTGCAACTAATGAAAAACTGTTTTTT; cdr3_aa: CASSAGIATNEKLFF
j_call: TRBJ1-1; v_call: TRBV12-5; d_call: -; clone_size: -; cdr3_nt: TGTGCTAGTGGCCGGGAGGGGATCGAAGCTTTCTTT; cdr3_aa: CASGREGIEAFF